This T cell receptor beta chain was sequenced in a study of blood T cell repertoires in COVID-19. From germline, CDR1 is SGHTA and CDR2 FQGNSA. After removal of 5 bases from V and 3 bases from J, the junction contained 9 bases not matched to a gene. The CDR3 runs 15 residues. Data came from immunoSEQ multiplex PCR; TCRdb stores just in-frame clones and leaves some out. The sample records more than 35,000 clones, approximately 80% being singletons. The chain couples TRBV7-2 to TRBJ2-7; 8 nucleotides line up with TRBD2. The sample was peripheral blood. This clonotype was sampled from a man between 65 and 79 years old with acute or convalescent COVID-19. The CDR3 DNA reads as TGTGCCAGCAGCCTATATGGGACTAGTCTCTACGAGCAGTACTTC. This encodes CASSLYGTSLYEQYF.